Following are 24 T cell receptor beta chains from one sample sequenced in a study of CD8 T cells in ankylosing spondylitis. MiXCR, applied by TCRdb to the 5' RACE reads, yields one record per CDR3 protein. The table lists around 250,000 distinct CDR3 sequences, 15% to 20% of them singletons, with approximately 32% in the top ten. Sequenced sample: blood, either unsorted or a sorted T cell fraction (not recorded which). These receptors were obtained from a male donor with ankylosing spondylitis or in good health (not recorded which).

This clonotype was found many times. The chain joins TRBV6-1 to TRBJ2-2, with D unclear. V dropped 1 base and J dropped 7 bases, with 1 base sitting between them. Germline V CDR1 and CDR2: MNHNS, SASEGT. CDR3 length: 11 amino acids. The CDR3 reads CASSEGGELFF. The CDR3 DNA reads as TGTGCCAGCAGTGAAGGCGGGGAGCTGTTTTTT.

This clonotype was seen only a few times. The V call is TRBV4-3, the J call TRBJ1-1, with D uncertain. Germline CDR1 and CDR2: LGHNA and YSLEER. V was cut by 1 base and J by 5 bases, with 17 bases left in between. CDR3 length equals 16 residues. The CDR3 reads CASSQGAYRTETEAFF. DNA of the CDR3: TGCGCCAGCAGCCAAGGCGCTTATCGTACAGAGACTGAAGCTTTCTTT.

The V gene is TRBV10-3, the J gene TRBJ2-5; the D gene is possibly TRBD1 (5 bases). The CDR3 sequence is 13 residues long. Deletions cut 6 bases from V and 0 bases from J, with 8 bases between. CDR1 is ENHRY and CDR2 is SYGVKD in the germline V gene. The CDR3 here is CAIRDMYQETQYF. The CDR3 DNA is TGTGCCATCAGGGACATGTACCAAGAGACCCAGTACTTC.

This clonotype came up many times. The rearrangement uses TRBV7-9 and TRBJ1-2; D remains ambiguous. Looked up from germline, CDR1 is SEHNR and CDR2 is FQNEAQ (reference sequence). This CDR3 spans 13 amino acids. Trimming pared 1 base from V and 3 bases from J, leaving 6 bases between. The CDR3 coding sequence is TGTGCCAGCAGCTTAGTCCGGGACTATGGCTACACCTTC. Protein product: CASSLVRDYGYTF.

This clonotype was observed a handful of times. The rearrangement uses TRBV5-1 and TRBJ2-2; no clear D gene. The CDR3 covers 15 residues. The V gene's germline CDR1 is SGHRS and CDR2 YFSETQ. The V end lost 2 bases, the J end lost 0 bases, and 8 bases lay between the germline ends. The CDR3 DNA is TGCGCCAGCAGCTTCGGGCAGGCGAACACCGGGGAGCTGTTTTTT. Its translation: CASSFGQANTGELFF.

In its sample, this clonotype was seen a few times. The chain carries TRBV6-5 and TRBJ2-3, with 8 nucleotides matching TRBD2. V gave up 3 bases and J gave up 5 bases; unmatched junction bases: 4. The germline CDR1 and CDR2 sequences are MNHEY and SVGAGI. The CDR3 contains 14 residues. CDR3 in DNA: TGTGCCAGCAGTTATGCCACTAGCGGAGATACGCAGTATTTT. Residues: CASSYATSGDTQYF.

The genes are TRBV18 and TRBJ2-7, with a possible D match to TRBD1 (5 bases). Deletions cut 3 bases from V and 5 bases from J, with 14 bases between. CDR1 and CDR2 from the germline V gene are KGHSH and LQKENI. CDR3 length: 14 amino acids. As DNA, the CDR3 is TGTGCCAGCTCACCCTGGACATCCTCTCACGAGCAGTACTTC. It translates to CASSPWTSSHEQYF.

This clonotype was detected a few times. The rearrangement joins TRBV4-3 to TRBJ2-4, with D uncertain. The CDR3 is made up of 13 amino acids. Germline values: CDR1 LGHNA, CDR2 YSLEER. Trimming pared 1 base from V and 2 bases from J, leaving 3 bases between. The CDR3 nucleotides are TGCGCCAGCAGCCAAGTTCCCAAAAACATTCAGTACTTC. Protein product: CASSQVPKNIQYF.

The genes are TRBV29-1 and TRBJ2-5, with 8 bases matching TRBD2. The CDR3 has 13 residues. V gave up 4 bases and J gave up 2 bases; unmatched junction bases: 3. Germline CDR1 reads SQVTM; CDR2 reads ANQGSEA. The CDR3, as DNA: TGCAGCGTTGTAAAGCGGGGGCAAGAGACCCAGTACTTC. This translates into CSVVKRGQETQYF. Full variable domain (outside the CDR3, taken from reference TRBV29-1 and TRBJ2-5): SAVISQKPSRDICQRGTSLTIQCQVDSQVTMMFWYRQQPGQSLTLIATANQGSEATYESGFVIDKFPISRPNLTFSTLTVSNMSPEDSSIYLCSVVKRGQETQYFGPGTRLLVL.

There are many counts of this clonotype. The chain has TRBV7-2 and TRBJ2-3; the D gene could be TRBD1 or TRBD2 (5 bases each). The V and J ends lost 2 bases and 3 bases respectively, with 12 bases between them. The CDR3 runs to 15 residues. Germline values: CDR1 SGHTA, CDR2 FQGNSA. The CDR3 region is CASSLRGEGTDTQYF. The CDR3 nucleotides are TGTGCCAGCAGCTTAAGGGGTGAGGGGACAGATACGCAGTATTTT.

V usage is TRBV12-3 or TRBV12-4 and J usage is TRBJ2-1; no definite D call. The CDR3 spans 12 residues. V was clipped by 3 bases and J by 8 bases, with 8 bases between them. CDR3 sequence reads: CASSFISDEQFF. As DNA, the CDR3 is TGTGCCAGCAGTTTTATAAGCGATGAGCAGTTCTTC.

In this sample, this clonotype turned up a few times. The rearrangement joins TRBV4-1 to TRBJ2-3; 7 bases match TRBD2. The CDR3 loop spans 16 amino acids. Per germline, CDR1 MGHRA and CDR2 YSYEKL. The junction had 11 bases not matched to a gene; V was cut back by 4 bases and J by 4 bases. The CDR3 DNA reads as TGCGCCAGCAGCCTCGGGGAGGGGCGCACCCCAGATACGCAGTATTTT. Its translation: CASSLGEGRTPDTQYF.

This clonotype appeared a few times. CDR3 protein: CASSEQGPTSGANVLTF. In nucleotides, the CDR3 is TGTGCCAGCAGCGAACAGGGACCCACCTCTGGGGCCAACGTCCTGACTTTC. The rearrangement uses TRBV12-3 or TRBV12-4 and TRBJ2-6, with D maybe TRBD1 (6 bases). The CDR3 is 17 amino acids. Between the trimmed V and J ends, which lost 6 bases and 0 bases, there was a span of 15 bases.

The chain has TRBV12-3 or TRBV12-4 and TRBJ2-1, with 7 nucleotides matching TRBD1. The CDR3 is 15 residues long. V lost 6 bases and J lost 3; bases outside the gene matches: 8. Here the CDR3 DNA reads TGTGCCAGCAGCCTCACAGGGGCCTACTACAATGAGCAGTTCTTC. Protein sequence: CASSLTGAYYNEQFF.

This clonotype was recorded a few times. This chain links TRBV2 with TRBJ2-7; D remains unclear. This CDR3 comprises 11 residues. Germline-derived CDR1 and CDR2 are SNHLY and FYNNEI. Trimming left V 8 bases short and J 4 bases short, with 9 bases between. The CDR3, as DNA: TGTGCCAGCTTCCAGGCTTACGAGCAGTACTTC. It specifies CASFQAYEQYF. The whole variable domain, remainder taken from reference TRBV2 and TRBJ2-7, is EPEVTQTPSHQVTQMGQEVILRCVPISNHLYFYWYRQILGQKVEFLVSFYNNEISEKSEIFDDQFSVERPDGSNFTLKIRSTKLEDSAMYFCASFQAYEQYFGPGTRLTVT.

The chain uses TRBV5-1 and TRBJ2-1; the D gene is possibly TRBD1 (5 bases). CDR1 and CDR2 (germline): SGHRS, YFSETQ. V lost 0 bases and J lost 0, with 19 bases in between. The CDR3 has 19 residues. This chain's CDR3 is CASSLAIDSPIGSYNEQFF. The CDR3 region has the DNA TGCGCCAGCAGCTTGGCGATCGACAGCCCAATCGGCTCCTACAATGAGCAGTTCTTC.

V is TRBV5-1 and J is TRBJ2-7; TRBD1 agrees at 9 bases. Germline V gives CDR1 SGHRS, CDR2 YFSETQ. The V segment lost 0 bases and the J segment 7 bases; nucleotides outside the gene matches: 8. The CDR3 has 15 amino acids. The CDR3 DNA reads TGCGCCAGCAGCTTGGACCGGACAGGGGTTTGGGAGCAGTACTTC. Residues: CASSLDRTGVWEQYF.

This chain uses TRBV20-1 with TRBJ2-1; the D gene is possibly TRBD2 (5 bases). With 0 bases removed from V and 7 bases from J, the gap between germline ends came to 16 bases. The CDR3 covers 15 residues. Germline lookup yields CDR1 DFQATT and CDR2 SNEGSKA (reference sequence). In DNA, the CDR3 is TGCAGTGCTAGAGATCAAGAGGGTCTCTGGAATGAGCAGTTCTTC. Translation: CSARDQEGLWNEQFF.

The chain joins TRBV11-2 to TRBJ1-1; D not resolved. V lost 2 bases and J 1 base, leaving 11 bases between the germline ends. The CDR3 spans 15 residues. The germline gives CDR1 SGHAT, CDR2 FQNNGV. Here the CDR3 reads CASSLTVGWNTEAFF. For the CDR3, the DNA is TGTGCCAGCAGCTTAACGGTGGGCTGGAACACTGAAGCTTTCTTT.

This clonotype was recorded many times. This rearrangement joins TRBV4-2 to TRBJ2-5, with D unclear. CDR1 LGHNA and CDR2 YNFKEQ come from the germline V gene. With 1 base removed from V and 4 bases from J, the gap between germline ends came to 10 bases. The CDR3 runs to 14 residues. The CDR3 protein is CASSQASHGETQYF. Written as DNA, the CDR3 is TGTGCCAGCAGCCAAGCGAGTCACGGAGAGACCCAGTACTTC.

The sample holds a few counts of this clonotype. The V call is TRBV9, the J call TRBJ2-7; TRBD2 matches 10 bases. V was clipped by 0 bases and J by 2 bases; unmatched bases: 2. This CDR3 has 15 residues. Germline CDR1 and CDR2: SGDLS and YYNGEE. DNA for the CDR3: TGTGCCAGCAGCGTAGGGGGGACTAGCGCCTACGAGCAGTACTTC. It is translated as CASSVGGTSAYEQYF. The full variable domain, in which reference TRBV9 and TRBJ2-7 provide the parts outside the CDR3, is DSGVTQTPKHLITATGQRVTLRCSPRSGDLSVYWYQQSLDQGLQFLIQYYNGEERAKGNILERFSAQQFPDLHSELNLSSLELGDSALYFCASSVGGTSAYEQYFGPGTRLTVT.

The chain is built from TRBV10-1 and TRBJ2-7, with TRBD2 identical over 7 bases. The V gene end was trimmed by 4 bases and the J gene end by 4 bases; junction bases not matched to a gene: 16. CDR3 size: 17 residues. Germline V gene lookup returns CDR1 WNHNN and CDR2 SYGVQD (reference sequence). CDR3: CASSGREPGREWYEQYF. The CDR3 coding sequence is TGCGCCAGCAGTGGCCGAGAGCCGGGGCGGGAGTGGTACGAGCAGTACTTC.

At least ten counts were recorded for this clonotype. V and J are TRBV27 and TRBJ2-7, with 14 bases matching TRBD2. In germline, CDR1 is MNHEY, CDR2 SMNVEV (reference sequence). CDR3 length: 13 amino acids. J lost 6 bases, V lost 8 bases, and 3 bases had no gene match. The CDR3: CASGGLAGVEQYF. CDR3 in DNA: TGTGCCAGCGGGGGACTAGCGGGAGTCGAGCAGTACTTC.

The chain couples TRBV6-1 to TRBJ2-1; TRBD2 might be the D (6 bases). The CDR3 is 17 residues long. Germline loops: CDR1 MNHNS, CDR2 SASEGT. V gave up 5 bases and J gave up 0 bases, with 17 bases separating them. CDR3 bases: TGTGCCAGCAGTCTAGCGTCCAGCCCCAGCTCCTACAATGAGCAGTTCTTC. Its translation: CASSLASSPSSYNEQFF.